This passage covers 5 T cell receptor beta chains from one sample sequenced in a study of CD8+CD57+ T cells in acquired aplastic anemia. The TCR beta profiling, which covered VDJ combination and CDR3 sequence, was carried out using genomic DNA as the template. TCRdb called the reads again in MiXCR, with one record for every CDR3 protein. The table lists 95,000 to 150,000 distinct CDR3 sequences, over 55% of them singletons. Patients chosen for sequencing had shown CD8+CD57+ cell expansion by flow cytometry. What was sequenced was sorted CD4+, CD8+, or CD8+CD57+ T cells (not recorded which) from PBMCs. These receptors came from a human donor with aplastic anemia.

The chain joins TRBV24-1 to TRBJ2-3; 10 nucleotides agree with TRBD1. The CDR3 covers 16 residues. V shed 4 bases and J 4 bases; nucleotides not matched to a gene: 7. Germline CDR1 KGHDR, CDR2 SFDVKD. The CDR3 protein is CATSDLGQGRPDTQYF. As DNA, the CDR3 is TGTGCCACCAGTGACCTGGGACAGGGGAGGCCAGATACGCAGTATTTT.

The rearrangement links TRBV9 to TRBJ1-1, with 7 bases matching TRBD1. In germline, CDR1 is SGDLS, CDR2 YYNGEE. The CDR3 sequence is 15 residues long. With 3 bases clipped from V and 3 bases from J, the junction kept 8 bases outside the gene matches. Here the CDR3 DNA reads TGTGCCAGCAGCGCCTCGACACAGGGGCACACTGAAGCTTTCTTT. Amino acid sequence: CASSASTQGHTEAFF.

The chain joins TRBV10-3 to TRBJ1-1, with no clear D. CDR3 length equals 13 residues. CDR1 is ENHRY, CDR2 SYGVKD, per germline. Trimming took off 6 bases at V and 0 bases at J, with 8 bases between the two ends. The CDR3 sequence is CAIRPSMNTEAFF. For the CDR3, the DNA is TGTGCCATCAGACCGTCTATGAACACTGAAGCTTTCTTT.

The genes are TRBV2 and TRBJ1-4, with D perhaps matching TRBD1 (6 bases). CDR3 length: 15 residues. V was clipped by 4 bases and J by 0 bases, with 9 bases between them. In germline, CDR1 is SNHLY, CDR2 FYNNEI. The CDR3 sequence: CASSGTVTTNEKLFF. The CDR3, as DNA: TGTGCCAGCAGTGGGACAGTCACAACTAATGAAAAACTGTTTTTT.

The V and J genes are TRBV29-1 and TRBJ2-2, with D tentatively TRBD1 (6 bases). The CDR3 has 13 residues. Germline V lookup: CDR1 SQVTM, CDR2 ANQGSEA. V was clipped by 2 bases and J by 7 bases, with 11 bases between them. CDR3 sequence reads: CSVEKGGVGELFF. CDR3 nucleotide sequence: TGCAGCGTTGAAAAAGGGGGTGTCGGGGAGCTGTTTTTT.